The source of this T cell receptor beta chain is a study of a mutant IDH1 vaccine in newly diagnosed glioma. Study summary: Earlier care involved radiotherapy, temozolomide, or both, and the majority received both. Study results and limitations: The vaccine induced immune responses, and these occurred in around 93% of patients. Any relationship between pseudoprogression and changes in top peripheral T cell clonotypes seemed absent.

Here immunoSEQ multiplex PCR was the method, and the copy in TCRdb shows in-frame clones only, minus some. The data hold some 38,000 clones, with around nine tenths observed a single time. This CDR3 comprises 14 residues. Trimming removed 4 bases from V and 3 bases from J, with 10 bases in between. The germline CDR1 and CDR2 sequences are MNHEY and SMNVEV (reference sequence). To note about this clone: Its antigen remains unidentified.

This sample's time point: baseline, week 1 (first vaccination visit). Treatment noted: pre-vaccination baseline after standard-of-care therapy. Each of the donors came in with new WHO grade 3 or 4 astrocytomas that were IDH1-mutant and ATRX-lost. The genes are TRBV27 and TRBJ1-5, with a possible D match to TRBD1 (5 bases). Sample: PBMCs, taken from a glioma patient treated with radiotherapy, temozolomide or both. The sequence derives from a man aged 18 to 29 with glioma. The CDR3 DNA is TGTGCCAGCAGTTCCTCTGGGGCCAATCAGCCCCAGCATTTT. Translating it yields CASSSSGANQPQHF.